The following is a T cell receptor beta chain sequence with its context. Its antigen remains unknown. Germline V gives CDR1 LNHDA, CDR2 SQIVND (reference sequence). The ends were cut back, 2 bases at V and 4 bases at J, with 14 bases in the middle. This CDR3 has 15 amino acids. This sample stems from a study of T cell responses to AZD1222 COVID-19 vaccine. Libraries were prepared by immunoSEQ multiplex PCR; TCRdb keeps only in-frame clonotypes and omits some of them. The sample contains over 45,000 clones, 70% to 90% of which appear only once. Study observations and caveats: Mapped onto spike, vaccine-associated CD4 TCRs spanned it and were dominant at 160-218 and 743-854. Sampling captured repertoires only after the peak T cell response. Targets within unmutated variant regions were reportedly found for nearly half of spike-specific TCRs.

This TCR was sampled from an adult in good health. This chain joins TRBV19 and TRBJ1-2, with unresolved D. This specimen was peripheral blood, taken on day 0 of AZD1222 vaccination. The CDR3 DNA reads TGTGCCAGTAGTATAAGTGTATCTGGTGGCTATGGCTACACCTTC. This gives the protein CASSISVSGGYGYTF.